A selection of T cell receptor beta chains follows, all from one sample in a study of blood T cells in healthy people across ages. TCRdb redid the calling of the 5' RACE reads with MiXCR, one entry per CDR3 protein. Of about 680,000 distinct CDR3 sequences in the sample, around 49% were seen once. The sequenced sample consisted of blood. These receptors were taken from a woman aged 60 to 75 in good health. Each CDR3 is given with its conserved first and last residue. Each record gives: D gene, J gene, CDR3 length, V gene, clone size, CDR3 DNA, CDR3 protein. The D gene is left open where the match is weak. Size is omitted from some rows. Given values are once, few, many or a class for expanded clones.

D gene: TRBD1
J gene: TRBJ2-3
CDR3 length: 15
V gene: TRBV2
clone size: NA
CDR3 DNA: TGTGCCAGCAGTGCAGACAGGGGAAACACAGATACGCAGTATTTT
CDR3 protein: CASSADRGNTDTQYF

D gene: TRBD1
J gene: TRBJ1-1
CDR3 length: 14
V gene: TRBV19
clone size: NA
CDR3 DNA: TGTGCCAGTAGTTTTCGGACAGGGTTCACTGAAGCTTTCTTT
CDR3 protein: CASSFRTGFTEAFF

D gene: NA
J gene: TRBJ2-3
CDR3 length: 11
V gene: TRBV30
clone size: NA
CDR3 DNA: TGTGCCTGGAGTTCGATGCATACGCAGTATTTT
CDR3 protein: CAWSSMHTQYF

D gene: NA
J gene: TRBJ2-7
CDR3 length: 14
V gene: TRBV5-6
clone size: NA
CDR3 DNA: TGTGCCAGCAGCTCCGATCCGAATACCTACGAGCAGTACTTC
CDR3 protein: CASSSDPNTYEQYF

D gene: NA
J gene: TRBJ2-2
CDR3 length: 16
V gene: TRBV5-1
clone size: NA
CDR3 DNA: TGCGCCAGCAGCTTGGCCCAGGGGCCGAACACCGGGGAGCTGTTTTTT
CDR3 protein: CASSLAQGPNTGELFF

D gene: TRBD2
J gene: TRBJ2-3
CDR3 length: 17
V gene: TRBV15
clone size: NA
CDR3 DNA: TGTGCCACCAGCTCCGGGACTAGCGGTACCAGCACAGATACGCAGTATTTT
CDR3 protein: CATSSGTSGTSTDTQYF

D gene: NA
J gene: TRBJ1-6
CDR3 length: 14
V gene: TRBV5-1
clone size: NA
CDR3 DNA: TGCGCCAGCAGCTTTGGGGCCCTAGATTCACCCCTCCACTTT
CDR3 protein: CASSFGALDSPLHF

D gene: NA
J gene: TRBJ2-7
CDR3 length: 14
V gene: TRBV20-1
clone size: NA
CDR3 DNA: TGCAGTGCTCCTGAGGCTAGAATCGAACACGAGCAGTACTTC
CDR3 protein: CSAPEARIEHEQYF

D gene: TRBD1
J gene: TRBJ1-1
CDR3 length: 18
V gene: TRBV7-9
clone size: NA
CDR3 DNA: TGTGCCAGCAGCCTAACTCCGGGACAGGGCCCGATGAACACTGAAGCTTTCTTT
CDR3 protein: CASSLTPGQGPMNTEAFF

D gene: NA
J gene: TRBJ1-2
CDR3 length: 15
V gene: TRBV6-5
clone size: NA
CDR3 DNA: TGTGCCAGCAGTTACTCTGACACAGGGAACTATGGCTACACCTTC
CDR3 protein: CASSYSDTGNYGYTF

D gene: NA
J gene: TRBJ2-7
CDR3 length: 15
V gene: TRBV27
clone size: NA
CDR3 DNA: TGTGCCAGCAGTTTAAGACATCCGACTGCCTACGAGCAGTACTTC
CDR3 protein: CASSLRHPTAYEQYF

D gene: TRBD2
J gene: TRBJ2-1
CDR3 length: 14
V gene: TRBV20-1
clone size: NA
CDR3 DNA: TGCAGTGCTAGTTACAGCGGGGGTTACAATGAGCAGTTCTTC
CDR3 protein: CSASYSGGYNEQFF

D gene: NA
J gene: TRBJ2-1
CDR3 length: 15
V gene: TRBV4-3
clone size: few
CDR3 DNA: TGCGCCAGCAGCCCCACCCTGCTGGCCTACAATGAGCAGTTCTTC
CDR3 protein: CASSPTLLAYNEQFF

D gene: NA
J gene: TRBJ1-4
CDR3 length: 14
V gene: TRBV20-1
clone size: NA
CDR3 DNA: TGCAGTGCTAGAGAGGGGGGAACGGATGAAAAACTGTTTTTT
CDR3 protein: CSAREGGTDEKLFF

D gene: TRBD1
J gene: TRBJ2-3
CDR3 length: 15
V gene: TRBV4-1
clone size: NA
CDR3 DNA: TGCGCCAGCAGCCGGGCCGGACAGGGGGCAGATACGCAGTATTTT
CDR3 protein: CASSRAGQGADTQYF

D gene: TRBD1
J gene: TRBJ2-3
CDR3 length: 16
V gene: TRBV7-8
clone size: once
CDR3 DNA: TGTGCCAGCAGCTCCGAGGGGGCGCGAGGCACAGATACGCAGTATTTT
CDR3 protein: CASSSEGARGTDTQYF

D gene: TRBD1
J gene: TRBJ2-2
CDR3 length: 12
V gene: TRBV27
clone size: NA
CDR3 DNA: TGTGCCAGCAGTCAGGGGGTCGGGGAGCTGTTTTTT
CDR3 protein: CASSQGVGELFF

D gene: NA
J gene: TRBJ1-5
CDR3 length: 12
V gene: TRBV12-3/TRBV12-4
clone size: few
CDR3 DNA: TGTGCCAGCAGTAATCAGGGGCAGCCCCAGCATTTT
CDR3 protein: CASSNQGQPQHF

D gene: TRBD1
J gene: TRBJ2-7
CDR3 length: 15
V gene: TRBV12-3/TRBV12-4
clone size: NA
CDR3 DNA: TGTGCCGGCACCCCTTCGAGGGACAGGGGAAGGGAGCAGTACTTC
CDR3 protein: CAGTPSRDRGREQYF

D gene: NA
J gene: TRBJ2-5
CDR3 length: 14
V gene: TRBV6-1
clone size: few
CDR3 DNA: TGTGCCAGCAGTGCACAGGGAAGTGTAGAGACCCAGTACTTC
CDR3 protein: CASSAQGSVETQYF

D gene: NA
J gene: TRBJ2-1
CDR3 length: 14
V gene: TRBV7-6
clone size: NA
CDR3 DNA: TGTGCCAGCAGCCCGCAGTCCTTCGCCGATGAGCAGTTCTTC
CDR3 protein: CASSPQSFADEQFF

D gene: TRBD2
J gene: TRBJ2-1
CDR3 length: 17
V gene: TRBV28
clone size: NA
CDR3 DNA: TGTGCCAGCAGACCGGGACTAGCGGGATCTGGGGATGGTGAGCAGTTCTTC
CDR3 protein: CASRPGLAGSGDGEQFF

D gene: TRBD1
J gene: TRBJ2-7
CDR3 length: 15
V gene: TRBV12-3/TRBV12-4
clone size: few
CDR3 DNA: TGTGCCAGCAGGTCTACCGGGACAGGGGGCTACGAGCAGTACTTC
CDR3 protein: CASRSTGTGGYEQYF